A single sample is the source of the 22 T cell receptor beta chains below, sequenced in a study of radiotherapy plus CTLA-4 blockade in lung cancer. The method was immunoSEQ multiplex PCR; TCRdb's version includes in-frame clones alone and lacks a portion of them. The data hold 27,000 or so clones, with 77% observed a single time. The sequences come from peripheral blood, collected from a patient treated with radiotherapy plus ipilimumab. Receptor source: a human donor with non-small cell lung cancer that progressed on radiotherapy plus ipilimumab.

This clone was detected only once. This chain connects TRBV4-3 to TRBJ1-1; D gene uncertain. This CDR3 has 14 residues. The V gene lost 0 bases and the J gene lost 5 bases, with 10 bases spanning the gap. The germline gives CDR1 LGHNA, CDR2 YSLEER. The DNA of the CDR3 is TGCGCCAGCAGCCAAGACTGGTCACGGACTGAAGCTTTCTTT. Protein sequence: CASSQDWSRTEAFF.

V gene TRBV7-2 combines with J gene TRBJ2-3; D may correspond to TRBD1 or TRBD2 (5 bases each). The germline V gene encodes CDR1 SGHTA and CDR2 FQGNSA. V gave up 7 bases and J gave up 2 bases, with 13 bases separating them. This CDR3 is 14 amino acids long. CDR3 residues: CASTRGTFTDTQYF. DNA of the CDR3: TGTGCCAGCACCCGAGGGACCTTCACAGATACGCAGTATTTT.

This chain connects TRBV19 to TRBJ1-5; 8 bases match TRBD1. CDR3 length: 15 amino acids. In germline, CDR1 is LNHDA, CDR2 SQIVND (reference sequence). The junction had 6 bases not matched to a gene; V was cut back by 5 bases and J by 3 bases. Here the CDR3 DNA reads TGTGCCAGTAGTTTTACAGGGGGGAACAATCAGCCCCAGCATTTT. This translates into CASSFTGGNNQPQHF.

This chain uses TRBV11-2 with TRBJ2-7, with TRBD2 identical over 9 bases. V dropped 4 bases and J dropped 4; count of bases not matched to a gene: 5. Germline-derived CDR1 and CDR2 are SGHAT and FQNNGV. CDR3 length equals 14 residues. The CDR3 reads CASSSTSGPYEQYF. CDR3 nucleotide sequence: TGTGCCAGCAGCTCGACTAGCGGCCCTTACGAGCAGTACTTC.

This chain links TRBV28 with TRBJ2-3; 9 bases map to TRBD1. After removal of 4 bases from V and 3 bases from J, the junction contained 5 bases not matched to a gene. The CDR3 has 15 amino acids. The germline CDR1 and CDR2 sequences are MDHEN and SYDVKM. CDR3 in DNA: TGTGCCAGCAGTTATGGGACAGGGAGGACAGATACGCAGTATTTT. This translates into CASSYGTGRTDTQYF.

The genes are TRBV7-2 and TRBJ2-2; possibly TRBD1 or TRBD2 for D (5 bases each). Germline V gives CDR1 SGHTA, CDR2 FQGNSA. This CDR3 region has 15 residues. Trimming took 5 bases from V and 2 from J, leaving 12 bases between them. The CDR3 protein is CASSPGQANTGELFF. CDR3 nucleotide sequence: TGTGCCAGCAGCCCGGGGCAGGCAAACACCGGGGAGCTGTTTTTT.

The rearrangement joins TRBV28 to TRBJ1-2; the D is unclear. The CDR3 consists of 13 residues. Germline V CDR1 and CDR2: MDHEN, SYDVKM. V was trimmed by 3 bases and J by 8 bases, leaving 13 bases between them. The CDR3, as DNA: TGTGCCAGCAGTTTGGGAGCACCTGGGGGCTACACCTTC. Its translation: CASSLGAPGGYTF.

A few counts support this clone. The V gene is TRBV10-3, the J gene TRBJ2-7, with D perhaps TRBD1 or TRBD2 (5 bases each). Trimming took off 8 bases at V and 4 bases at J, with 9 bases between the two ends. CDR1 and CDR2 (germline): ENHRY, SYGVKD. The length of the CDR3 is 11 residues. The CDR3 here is CAIGTDYEQYF. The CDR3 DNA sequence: TGTGCCATCGGGACGGATTACGAGCAGTACTTC.

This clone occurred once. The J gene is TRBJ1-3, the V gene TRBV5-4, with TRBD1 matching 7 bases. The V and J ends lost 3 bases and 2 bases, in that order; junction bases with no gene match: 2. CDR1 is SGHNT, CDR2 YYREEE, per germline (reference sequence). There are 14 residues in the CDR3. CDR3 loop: CASSWGTAGNTIYF. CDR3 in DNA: TGTGCCAGCAGCTGGGGGACAGCTGGAAACACCATATATTTT.

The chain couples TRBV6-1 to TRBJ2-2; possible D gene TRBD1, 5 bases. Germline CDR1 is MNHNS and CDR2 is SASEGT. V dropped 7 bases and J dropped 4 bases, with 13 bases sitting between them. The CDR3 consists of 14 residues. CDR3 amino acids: CASKEQGFTGELFF. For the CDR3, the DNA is TGTGCCAGCAAAGAGCAGGGTTTCACCGGGGAGCTGTTTTTT.

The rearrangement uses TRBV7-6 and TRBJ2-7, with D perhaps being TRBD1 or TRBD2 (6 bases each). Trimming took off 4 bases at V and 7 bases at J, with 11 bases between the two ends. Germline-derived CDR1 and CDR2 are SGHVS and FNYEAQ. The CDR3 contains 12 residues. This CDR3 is CASSSPGAEQYF. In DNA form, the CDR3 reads TGTGCCAGCAGCTCCCCGGGGGCTGAGCAGTACTTC.

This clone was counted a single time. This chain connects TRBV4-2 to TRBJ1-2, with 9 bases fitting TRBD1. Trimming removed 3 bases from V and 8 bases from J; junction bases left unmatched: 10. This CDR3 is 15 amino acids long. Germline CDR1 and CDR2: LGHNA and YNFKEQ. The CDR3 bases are TGTGCCAGCAGCCAGCCGGGACAGGGCTCTACGGGCTACACCTTC. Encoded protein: CASSQPGQGSTGYTF.

The DNA of the CDR3 is TGTGCCAGCAGCTCACCCCGAATCCCCGGGACAGGGGGCACAGATACGCAGTATTTT. Amino acid sequence: CASSSPRIPGTGGTDTQYF. This rearrangement joins TRBV7-9 to TRBJ2-3; 10 bases match TRBD1. V trimming: 4 bases; J trimming: 1 base; junction bases outside the gene matches: 14. Germline values: CDR1 SEHNR, CDR2 FQNEAQ (reference sequence). The CDR3 sequence is 19 residues long.

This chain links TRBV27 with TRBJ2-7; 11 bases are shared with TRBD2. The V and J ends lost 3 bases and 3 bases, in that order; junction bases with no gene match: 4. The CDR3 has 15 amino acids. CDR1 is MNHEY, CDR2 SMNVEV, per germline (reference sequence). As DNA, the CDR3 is TGTGCCAGCAGTTTCACTAGCGGGAGAATCTACGAGCAGTACTTC. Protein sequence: CASSFTSGRIYEQYF.

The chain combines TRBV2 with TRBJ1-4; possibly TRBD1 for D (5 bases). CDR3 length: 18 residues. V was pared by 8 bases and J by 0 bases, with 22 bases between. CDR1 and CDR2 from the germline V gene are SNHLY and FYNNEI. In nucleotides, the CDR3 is TGTGCCAGCGACTCCTGGGGGGTGCTGGGCACAACTAATGAAAAACTGTTTTTT. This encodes CASDSWGVLGTTNEKLFF.

The CDR3 DNA reads TGTGCCAGCCGCTCCCTCCGGGCTAGCGGGACGTCCAAAAACATTCAGTACTTC. Translating it yields CASRSLRASGTSKNIQYF. The J gene is TRBJ2-4, the V gene TRBV9; 9 bases align to TRBD2. The germline gives CDR1 SGDLS, CDR2 YYNGEE. The CDR3 sequence is 18 residues long. The ends lost 7 bases at V and 2 bases at J; junction bases unmatched: 16.

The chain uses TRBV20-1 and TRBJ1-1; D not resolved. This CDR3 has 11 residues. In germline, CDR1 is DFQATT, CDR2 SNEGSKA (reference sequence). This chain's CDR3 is CSARTGPGAFF. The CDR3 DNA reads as TGCAGCGCCCGAACCGGACCCGGGGCTTTCTTT.

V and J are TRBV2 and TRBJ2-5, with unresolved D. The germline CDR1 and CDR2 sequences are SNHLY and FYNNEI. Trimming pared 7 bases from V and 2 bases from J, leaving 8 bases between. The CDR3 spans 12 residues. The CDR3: CASTGIQETQYF. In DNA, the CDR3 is TGTGCCAGCACGGGCATACAAGAGACCCAGTACTTC. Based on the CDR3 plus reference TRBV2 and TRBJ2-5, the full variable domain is EPEVTQTPSHQVTQMGQEVILRCVPISNHLYFYWYRQILGQKVEFLVSFYNNEISEKSEIFDDQFSVERPDGSNFTLKIRSTKLEDSAMYFCASTGIQETQYFGPGTRLLVL.

CDR3 region: CASIPGATNEKLFF. CDR3 nucleotide sequence: TGTGCCAGCATACCAGGGGCAACTAATGAAAAACTGTTTTTT. The chain couples TRBV2 to TRBJ1-4, with D tentatively TRBD1 (6 bases). Trimming took off 7 bases at V and 0 bases at J, with 9 bases between the two ends. Looked up from germline, CDR1 is SNHLY and CDR2 is FYNNEI. The CDR3 is made up of 14 amino acids.

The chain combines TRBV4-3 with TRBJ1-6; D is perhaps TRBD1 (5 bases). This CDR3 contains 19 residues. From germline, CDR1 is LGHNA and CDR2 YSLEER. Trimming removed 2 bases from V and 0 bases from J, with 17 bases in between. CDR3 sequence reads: CASSQSLGTASSYNSPLHF. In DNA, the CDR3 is TGCGCCAGCAGCCAAAGCCTTGGGACCGCAAGCTCCTATAATTCACCCCTCCACTTT.

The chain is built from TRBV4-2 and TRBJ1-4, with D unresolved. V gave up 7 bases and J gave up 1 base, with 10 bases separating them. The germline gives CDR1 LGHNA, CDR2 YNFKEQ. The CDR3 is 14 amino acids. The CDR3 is CASNPGRTNEKLFF. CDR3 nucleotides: TGTGCCAGCAACCCTGGGAGAACTAATGAAAAACTGTTTTTT.

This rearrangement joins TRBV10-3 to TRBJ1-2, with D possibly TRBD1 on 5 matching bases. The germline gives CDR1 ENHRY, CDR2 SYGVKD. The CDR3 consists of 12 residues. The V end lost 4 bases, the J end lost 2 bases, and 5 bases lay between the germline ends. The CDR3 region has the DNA TGTGCCATCAGTGCAGGGAACTATGGCTACACCTTC. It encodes CAISAGNYGYTF.